This T cell receptor (beta chain) was obtained from a study of T cell responses to AZD1222 COVID-19 vaccine. The CDR3 covers 14 residues. The V and J ends lost 3 bases and 8 bases respectively, with 16 bases between them. Germline CDR1 LGHNA, CDR2 YSLEER. Some clones are missing from TCRdb's copy, which holds only in-frame ones; the method was immunoSEQ multiplex PCR. The profile shows over 95,000 clones, around nine tenths of them singletons. The source is an adult in good health. The material was peripheral blood, obtained on day 0 of AZD1222 vaccination. The rearrangement links TRBV4-3 to TRBJ1-2; D not certain. CDR3 DNA sequence: TGCGCCAGCAGCCAGGCCTTAGGGCGAGGAGGCTACACCTTC. Its protein product is CASSQALGRGGYTF.